What follows describes a single T cell receptor beta chain. These data belong to a study of control samples from healthy donors and cancer patients. The table came from immunoSEQ multiplex PCR; TCRdb's copy has only in-frame clones and leaves some out. The sample has 85,000 to 95,000 clones; 88% are singletons. V dropped 6 bases and J dropped 1; count of bases not matched to a gene: 6. CDR1 and CDR2 (germline): MNHEY, SVGEGT. CDR3 length equals 15 residues. Sequencing was performed on blood. This TCR came from a woman in her seventies in good health. This chain joins TRBV6-2 or TRBV6-3 and TRBJ2-5, with 9 bases identical to TRBD1. The CDR3 reads CASSSPTGGQETQYF. The CDR3 DNA follows: TGTGCCAGCAGCTCCCCGACAGGGGGCCAAGAGACCCAGTACTTC.